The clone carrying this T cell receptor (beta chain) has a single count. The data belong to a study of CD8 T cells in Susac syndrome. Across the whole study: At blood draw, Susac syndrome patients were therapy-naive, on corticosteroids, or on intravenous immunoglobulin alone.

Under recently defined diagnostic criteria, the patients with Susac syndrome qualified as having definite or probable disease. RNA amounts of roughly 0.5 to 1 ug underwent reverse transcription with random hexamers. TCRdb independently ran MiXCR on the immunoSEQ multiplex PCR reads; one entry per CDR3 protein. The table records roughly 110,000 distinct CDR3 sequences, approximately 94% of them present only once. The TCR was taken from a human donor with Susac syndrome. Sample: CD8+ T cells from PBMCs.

CDR3 bases: TGTGCCAGCAGTTCCTGGCGGGGGGGCTTTGACATTCAGTACTTC. It codes for CASSSWRGGFDIQYF. V and J are TRBV6-6 and TRBJ2-4; 9 nucleotides agree with TRBD2. Trimming cost V 4 bases and J 8 bases; bases outside gene matches: 9. This CDR3 spans 15 amino acids. Per germline, CDR1 MNHNY and CDR2 SVGAGI (reference sequence).